This is a list of T cell receptor beta chains from one sample in a study of T cell responses to AZD1222 COVID-19 vaccine. Here immunoSEQ multiplex PCR was the method, and the copy in TCRdb shows in-frame clones only, minus some. The repertoire holds 120,000 or so clones, roughly four fifths seen once, with 4% to 5% in the top ten. Sequences were derived from peripheral blood, sampled on day 0 of AZD1222 vaccination. Receptor source: an adult in good health. The CDR3 runs from the conserved cysteine through the conserved F or W. Each record gives: CDR3 protein, CDR3 DNA, D gene, V gene, J gene, clone size. The D gene is left open where the match is weak. The size field is filled for only some rows; it gives once, few, many or a size class.

CASTGWGTDTQYF	TGTGCCAGCACGGGCTGGGGGACAGATACGCAGTATTTT	NA	TRBV9	TRBJ2-3	NA
CASTPDRGDGQPQHF	TGTGCCAGCACACCTGACAGGGGAGATGGTCAGCCCCAGCATTTT	TRBD1	TRBV18	TRBJ1-5	NA
CAVGGTSRGDIQYF	TGTGCCGTGGGCGGGACTAGCAGGGGGGACATTCAGTACTTC	TRBD2	TRBV24-1	TRBJ2-4	NA
CASNVGPLAGQDTQYF	TGTGCCAGCAACGTAGGCCCCCTAGCGGGGCAAGATACGCAGTATTTT	TRBD2	TRBV9	TRBJ2-3	NA
CASSSLGGGEAFF	TGTGCCAGCTCATCCTTGGGGGGCGGGGAAGCTTTCTTT	NA	TRBV18	TRBJ1-1	NA
CASSRFTGTGTTNVLTF	TGTGCCAGCAGCCGCTTCACCGGGACAGGGACGACCAACGTCCTGACTTTC	TRBD1	TRBV14	TRBJ2-6	NA
CASSSGPSTDTQYF	TGTGCCAGCAGCTCGGGACCGAGCACAGATACGCAGTATTTT	NA	TRBV7-2	TRBJ2-3	NA
CASSSQRGGRETQYF	TGTGCCAGCAGCTCCCAGCGGGGGGGCCGGGAGACCCAGTACTTC	TRBD2	TRBV7-2	TRBJ2-5	NA
CASSLSTAGNTIYF	TGTGCCAGCAGCCTATCCACTGCTGGAAACACCATATATTTT	NA	TRBV6-5	TRBJ1-3	NA
CASSQEQGMNYGYTF	TGTGCCAGCAGCCAAGAGCAGGGAATGAACTATGGCTACACCTTC	NA	TRBV4-2	TRBJ1-2	NA
CASSLAPIGGGYQETQYF	TGTGCCAGCAGCTTAGCTCCGATTGGCGGAGGCTACCAAGAGACCCAGTACTTC	NA	TRBV7-2	TRBJ2-5	once
CASSPQLTSGRAAEQFF	TGTGCCAGCAGCCCCCAATTGACTAGCGGGAGGGCTGCGGAGCAGTTCTTC	TRBD2	TRBV14	TRBJ2-1	NA
CASSLDPGANVLTF	TGTGCCAGCAGCCTGGACCCTGGGGCCAACGTCCTGACTTTC	NA	TRBV7-7	TRBJ2-6	NA
CASSQSRAKAYEQYF	TGCGCCAGCAGCCAGTCAAGGGCGAAGGCCTACGAGCAGTACTTC	NA	TRBV4-3	TRBJ2-7	few
CASSVAPNTEAFF	TGTGCCAGCAGCGTAGCACCGAACACTGAAGCTTTCTTT	NA	TRBV9	TRBJ1-1	NA
CASRPGQHATNEKLFF	TGTGCCAGTCGCCCGGGACAACATGCAACTAATGAAAAACTGTTTTTT	NA	TRBV2	TRBJ1-4	few
CASSELRGSSYNEQFF	TGTGCCAGCAGTGAACTACGGGGGAGCTCCTACAATGAGCAGTTCTTC	NA	TRBV2	TRBJ2-1	once
CASSLGQSSYEQYF	TGTGCCAGCAGCTTGGGACAGAGCTCCTACGAGCAGTACTTC	TRBD1	TRBV7-2	TRBJ2-7	NA
CASRKGAGVDEQYF	TGCGCCAGCAGAAAGGGGGCGGGAGTAGACGAGCAGTACTTC	NA	TRBV5-1	TRBJ2-7	few
CASRAQGRENTEAFF	TGTGCCAGTAGAGCCCAAGGCAGGGAGAACACTGAAGCTTTCTTT	NA	TRBV19	TRBJ1-1	NA
CASSQASDEQYF	TGTGCCAGCAGCCAAGCATCCGACGAGCAGTACTTC	NA	TRBV3-1/TRBV3-2	TRBJ2-7	few
CASSLPGREYTGELFF	TGTGCCAGCAGCCTCCCGGGGAGGGAGTACACCGGGGAGCTGTTTTTT	TRBD2	TRBV7-9	TRBJ2-2	NA
CASRDGNTEAFF	TGTGCCAGCAGAGACGGGAACACTGAAGCTTTCTTT	NA	TRBV3-1/TRBV3-2	TRBJ1-1	NA
CASSLMIRSNEQFF	TGTGCCAGCAGCCTCATGATCCGGAGCAATGAGCAGTTCTTC	NA	TRBV7-9	TRBJ2-1	NA
CASRVGYGYTF	TGTGCCAGCAGGGTAGGCTATGGCTACACCTTC	NA	TRBV28	TRBJ1-2	once
CASSYSNYGYTF	TGTGCCAGCAGTTACTCGAACTATGGCTACACCTTC	NA	TRBV6-2/TRBV6-3	TRBJ1-2	NA
CAISAAGRALDTQYF	TGTGCCATCAGTGCGGCCGGGAGGGCTTTAGATACGCAGTATTTT	TRBD2	TRBV10-3	TRBJ2-3	NA
CASSLGAGTPYEQYF	TGTGCCAGCAGCCTCGGGGCGGGGACCCCCTACGAGCAGTACTTC	NA	TRBV11-2	TRBJ2-7	NA
CASSLDTPYNSPLHF	TGTGCCAGCAGTCTCGACACCCCCTATAATTCACCCCTCCACTTT	NA	TRBV2	TRBJ1-6	once
CASSLEQGRPGNTIYF	TGTGCCAGCAGTTTAGAACAGGGGAGACCTGGAAACACCATATATTTT	TRBD1	TRBV6-7	TRBJ1-3	few
CASISGGFGGYTF	TGTGCCAGCATTTCAGGGGGCTTTGGTGGCTACACCTTC	TRBD1	TRBV6-6	TRBJ1-2	NA
CASSLIGGGNQPQHF	TGTGCCAGCAGCTTAATAGGGGGCGGCAATCAGCCCCAGCATTTT	TRBD1	TRBV7-2	TRBJ1-5	once
CASSPNRDRARGYTF	TGTGCCAGCAGTCCTAACCGGGACAGGGCACGTGGCTACACCTTC	TRBD1	TRBV11-2	TRBJ1-2	NA
CASRIDTIGGYTF	TGTGCCAGCAGGATCGACACCATAGGGGGCTACACCTTC	NA	TRBV6-5	TRBJ1-2	NA
CASSQSRLAGVKEQFF	TGCGCCAGCAGCCAAAGTCGACTAGCGGGAGTGAAGGAGCAGTTCTTC	TRBD2	TRBV4-3	TRBJ2-1	NA
CASSVDRGRLKYNEQFF	TGTGCCAGCAGCGTGGACAGGGGGCGTCTGAAATACAATGAGCAGTTCTTC	TRBD1	TRBV5-6	TRBJ2-1	few
CASSRPGTDAYEQYF	TGTGCCAGCAGCCGACCCGGGACAGATGCCTACGAGCAGTACTTC	TRBD1	TRBV6-5	TRBJ2-7	NA
CASSQDRVNSPLHF	TGTGCCAGCTCACAAGACAGGGTTAATTCACCCCTCCACTTT	TRBD1	TRBV18	TRBJ1-6	NA
CANSLGRTDNTEAFF	TGCGCCAACAGCCTCGGACGGACTGATAACACTGAAGCTTTCTTT	NA	TRBV4-1	TRBJ1-1	NA
CASSPRVGPSQENTIYF	TGCGCAAGCAGCCCGCGGGTTGGGCCCTCTCAGGAAAACACCATATATTTT	NA	TRBV4-3	TRBJ1-3	NA
CSVGGFRNTEAFF	TGCAGCGTCGGGGGTTTTAGGAACACTGAAGCTTTCTTT	NA	TRBV29-1	TRBJ1-1	NA
CASLPGGAGVVTQHF	TGTGCCAGCCTCCCGGGGGGGGCGGGGGTAGTGACCCAGCATTTT	NA	TRBV6-5	TRBJ1-5	NA
CASSTGTDKAGELFF	TGTGCCAGCAGTACGGGGACGGATAAGGCCGGGGAGCTGTTTTTT	NA	TRBV6-5	TRBJ2-2	NA
CASSERAAAYNSPLHF	TGTGCCAGCAGTGAACGGGCGGCAGCCTATAATTCACCCCTCCACTTT	NA	TRBV2	TRBJ1-6	NA
CASILSRGLGQPQHF	TGTGCCAGCATTTTGAGCAGGGGGCTGGGACAGCCCCAGCATTTT	TRBD1	TRBV28	TRBJ1-5	NA
CAWSVGSSGGLYTDTQYF	TGTGCCTGGAGTGTGGGGTCTAGCGGGGGGTTGTACACAGATACGCAGTATTTT	TRBD2	TRBV30	TRBJ2-3	NA
CASRVGSYEQYF	TGTGCCAGCAGGGTTGGAAGCTACGAGCAGTACTTC	NA	TRBV28	TRBJ2-7	NA
CASSQGGIAGVGTGELFF	TGCGCCAGCAGCCAAGGGGGAATCGCGGGAGTTGGCACCGGGGAGCTGTTTTTT	TRBD2	TRBV4-1	TRBJ2-2	NA
CASSTLGPPGEQFF	TGTGCCAGCAGCACCCTTGGCCCCCCGGGTGAGCAGTTCTTC	NA	TRBV6-2/TRBV6-3	TRBJ2-1	once
CASSSLGNTIYF	TGTGCCAGCAGCTCCCTAGGAAACACCATATATTTT	NA	TRBV7-9	TRBJ1-3	NA
CAISESSQRYTF	TGTGCCATCAGTGAGTCGAGCCAGCGCTACACCTTC	NA	TRBV10-3	TRBJ1-2	NA
CASSVRGQPQHF	TGTGCCAGTAGTGTCAGGGGTCAGCCCCAGCATTTT	NA	TRBV19	TRBJ1-5	NA
CASSLVFQGGTEAFF	TGTGCCAGCAGCTTAGTATTTCAGGGGGGCACTGAAGCTTTCTTT	TRBD1	TRBV7-2	TRBJ1-1	NA
CASSQQGLPPGYTF	TGCGCCAGCAGCCAACAGGGTCTCCCTCCCGGCTACACCTTC	NA	TRBV4-1	TRBJ1-2	NA